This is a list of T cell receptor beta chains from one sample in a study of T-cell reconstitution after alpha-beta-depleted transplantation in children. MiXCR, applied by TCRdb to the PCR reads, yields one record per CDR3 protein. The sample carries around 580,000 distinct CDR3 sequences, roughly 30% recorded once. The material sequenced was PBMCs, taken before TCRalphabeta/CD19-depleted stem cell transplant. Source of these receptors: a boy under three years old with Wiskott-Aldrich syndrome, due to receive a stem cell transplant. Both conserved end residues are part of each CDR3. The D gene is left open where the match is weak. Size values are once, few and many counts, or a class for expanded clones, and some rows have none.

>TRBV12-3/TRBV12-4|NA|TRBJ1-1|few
CASSLRHMNTEAFF
TGTGCCAGCAGTTTGAGGCATATGAACACTGAAGCTTTCTTT
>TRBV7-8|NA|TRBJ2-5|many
CASSPWSAQETQYF
TGTGCCAGCAGCCCCTGGAGCGCCCAAGAGACCCAGTACTTC
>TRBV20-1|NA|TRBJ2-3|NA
CSARLRIPPDTQYF
TGCAGTGCTAGATTGAGAATCCCCCCAGATACGCAGTATTTT
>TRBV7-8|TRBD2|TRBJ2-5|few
CASSFWTAGGETQYF
TGTGCCAGCAGCTTTTGGACAGCGGGAGGAGAGACCCAGTACTTC
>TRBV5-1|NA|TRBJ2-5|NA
CASSLAYRKETQYF
TGCGCCAGCAGCTTGGCCTACAGGAAAGAGACCCAGTACTTC
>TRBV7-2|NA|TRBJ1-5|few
CASSLFGVGNQPQHF
TGTGCCAGCAGCTTATTCGGGGTTGGTAATCAGCCCCAGCATTTT
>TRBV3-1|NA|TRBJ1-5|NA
CASSREDQPQHF
TGTGCCAGCAGCCGGGAAGATCAGCCCCAGCATTTT
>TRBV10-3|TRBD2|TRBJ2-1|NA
CAISEAGGPLNEQFF
TGTGCCATCAGTGAGGCGGGAGGGCCTTTAAATGAGCAGTTCTTC
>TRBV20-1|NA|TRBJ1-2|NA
CSATAGINYGYTF
TGCAGTGCCACCGCGGGAATTAACTATGGCTACACCTTC
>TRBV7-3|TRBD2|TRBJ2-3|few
CASSSRGTSGRTDTQYF
TGTGCCAGCAGCTCCCGCGGGACTAGCGGGAGAACAGATACGCAGTATTTT
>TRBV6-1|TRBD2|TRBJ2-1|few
CASSDFSGRTSYNEQFF
TGTGCCAGCAGCGATTTTAGCGGGAGGACTTCCTACAATGAGCAGTTCTTC
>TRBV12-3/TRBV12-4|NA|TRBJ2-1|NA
CASSLKEIWNEQFF
TGTGCCAGCAGTTTGAAGGAGATCTGGAATGAGCAGTTCTTC
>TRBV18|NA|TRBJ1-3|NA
CASSPVGAPGNTIYF
TGTGCCAGCTCACCAGTAGGGGCCCCTGGAAACACCATATATTTT
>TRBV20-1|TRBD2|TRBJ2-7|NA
CSAVGASGSYEQYF
TGCAGTGCCGTCGGGGCTAGCGGCTCCTACGAGCAGTACTTC
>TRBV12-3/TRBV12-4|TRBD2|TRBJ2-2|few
CASSLARLAGKAGELFF
TGTGCCAGCAGTTTAGCGAGGCTAGCGGGAAAGGCCGGGGAGCTGTTTTTT
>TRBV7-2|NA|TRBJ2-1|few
CASSFRGGSEQFF
TGTGCCAGCAGCTTCAGGGGGGGCAGTGAGCAGTTCTTC
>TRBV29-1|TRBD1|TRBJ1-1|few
CSAKGQGNTEAFF
TGCAGCGCTAAGGGACAGGGGAACACTGAAGCTTTCTTT
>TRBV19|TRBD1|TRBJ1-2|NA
CASTTISTGVRGYTF
TGTGCCAGTACCACGATCTCGACAGGGGTGAGAGGCTACACCTTC
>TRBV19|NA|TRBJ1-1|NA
CASGRNGLNTEAFF
TGTGCCAGTGGGCGCAACGGACTTAACACTGAAGCTTTCTTT
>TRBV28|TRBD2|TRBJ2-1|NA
CASSLDQRGYNEQFF
TGTGCCAGCAGTTTAGATCAGCGGGGCTACAATGAGCAGTTCTTC
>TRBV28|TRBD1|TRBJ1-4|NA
CASSLAGGSDEKLFF
TGTGCCAGCAGTTTAGCAGGGGGCTCGGATGAAAAACTGTTTTTT
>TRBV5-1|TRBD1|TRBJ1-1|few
CASSLKQGRYATEAFF
TGCGCCAGCAGCTTAAAACAGGGGAGGTATGCCACTGAAGCTTTCTTT
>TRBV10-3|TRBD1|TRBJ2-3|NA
CAISDSGQPTDTQYF
TGTGCCATCAGTGACTCGGGACAGCCCACAGATACGCAGTATTTT
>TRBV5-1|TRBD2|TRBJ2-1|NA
CASSFLAGVAYNEQFF
TGCGCCAGCAGCTTCTTAGCGGGAGTGGCCTACAATGAGCAGTTCTTC
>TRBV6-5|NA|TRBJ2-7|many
CASRRGGEGIDEQYF
TGTGCCAGTAGAAGGGGGGGGGAGGGCATCGACGAGCAGTACTTC
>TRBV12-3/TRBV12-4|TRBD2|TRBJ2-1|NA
CASSPRSGPNAYNEQFF
TGTGCCAGCAGTCCCCGTAGCGGGCCTAATGCCTACAATGAGCAGTTCTTC
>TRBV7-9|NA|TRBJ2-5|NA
CASSSPGSKETQYF
TGTGCCAGCAGCTCCCCCGGGAGCAAGGAGACCCAGTACTTC
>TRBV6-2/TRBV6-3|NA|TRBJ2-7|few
CASSYSLGRITTYEQYF
TGTGCCAGCAGTTACTCCCTTGGGAGGATCACGACCTACGAGCAGTACTTC
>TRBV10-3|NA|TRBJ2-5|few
CAISECCVATQETQYF
TGTGCCATCAGTGAGTGTTGTGTTGCGACACAAGAGACCCAGTACTTC
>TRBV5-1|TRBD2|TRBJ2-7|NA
CASSITASGSYEQYF
TGCGCCAGCAGCATCACGGCTAGCGGGAGCTACGAGCAGTACTTC
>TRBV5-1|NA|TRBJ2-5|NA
CASSLVVEETQYF
TGCGCCAGCAGCTTAGTTGTGGAAGAGACCCAGTACTTC
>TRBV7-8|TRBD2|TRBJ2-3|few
CASSLEASGSYGTDTQYF
TGTGCCAGCAGCTTAGAGGCTAGCGGGAGCTACGGCACAGATACGCAGTATTTT
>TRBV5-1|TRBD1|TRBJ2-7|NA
CASSLAGTGLEQYF
TGCGCCAGCAGCCTAGCCGGGACAGGGTTGGAGCAGTACTTC
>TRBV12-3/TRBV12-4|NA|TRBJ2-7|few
CASSTGTLTYEQYF
TGTGCCAGCAGTACCGGGACTTTAACCTACGAGCAGTACTTC
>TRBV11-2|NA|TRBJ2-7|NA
CASTRSRVRGYEQYF
TGTGCCAGCACACGGTCGAGGGTGAGGGGCTACGAGCAGTACTTC
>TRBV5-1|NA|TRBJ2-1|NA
CASSLSSLAAYNEQFF
TGCGCCAGCAGCTTGTCTAGCCTAGCAGCCTACAATGAGCAGTTCTTC
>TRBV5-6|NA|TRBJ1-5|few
CASSLGSGGKQPQHF
TGTGCCAGCAGCTTGGGATCGGGCGGGAAGCAGCCCCAGCATTTT
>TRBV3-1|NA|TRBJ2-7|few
CASSQGVSRGPYYEQYF
TGTGCCAGCAGCCAAGGAGTTTCGCGGGGACCTTACTACGAGCAGTACTTC
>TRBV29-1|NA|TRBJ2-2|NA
CSVSVSYTGELFF
TGCAGCGTTTCTGTCAGTTACACCGGGGAGCTGTTTTTT
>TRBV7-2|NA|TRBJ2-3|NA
CASSRRGGTQYF
TGTGCCAGCAGTCGAAGGGGGGGTACGCAGTATTTT
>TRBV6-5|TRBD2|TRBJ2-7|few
CASSYSAAPSGRPYEQYF
TGTGCCAGCAGTTACTCGGCGGCTCCTAGCGGGCGCCCCTACGAGCAGTACTTC
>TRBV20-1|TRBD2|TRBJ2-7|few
CSASRTTSGGSYEQYF
TGCAGTGCTAGCCGGACGACTAGCGGCGGCTCCTACGAGCAGTACTTC
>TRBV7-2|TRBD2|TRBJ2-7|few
CAISFRLAGSYEQYF
TGTGCCATCAGCTTCCGACTAGCGGGATCCTACGAGCAGTACTTC
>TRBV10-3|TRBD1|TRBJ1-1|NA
CAIRPGQGATEAFF
TGTGCCATCAGACCAGGACAGGGAGCCACTGAAGCTTTCTTT
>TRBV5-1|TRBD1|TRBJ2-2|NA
CASRADRGLSGELFF
TGCGCCAGCAGGGCCGACAGGGGGCTTAGCGGGGAGCTGTTTTTT
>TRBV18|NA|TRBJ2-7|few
CASSPPWTPLEQYF
TGTGCCAGCTCACCACCCTGGACCCCCCTCGAGCAGTACTTC
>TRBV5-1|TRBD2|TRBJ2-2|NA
CASSRGSGTSGRKETGELFF
TGCGCCAGCAGCCGGGGATCCGGGACTAGCGGGAGGAAGGAGACCGGGGAGCTGTTTTTT
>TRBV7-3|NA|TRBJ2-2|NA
CASSLQGFRLDTGELFF
TGTGCCAGCAGCTTACAGGGTTTTAGACTGGACACCGGGGAGCTGTTTTTT
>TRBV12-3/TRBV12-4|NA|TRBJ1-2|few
CASSFSGGGYTF
TGTGCCAGCAGTTTTAGCGGGGGCGGCTACACCTTC
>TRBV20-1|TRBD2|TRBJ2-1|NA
CSARGLAGDYNEQFF
TGCAGTGCTAGGGGACTAGCGGGAGACTACAATGAGCAGTTCTTC
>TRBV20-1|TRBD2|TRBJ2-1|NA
CSARLAGGRDEQFF
TGCAGTGCTAGACTAGCGGGAGGGAGGGATGAGCAGTTCTTC
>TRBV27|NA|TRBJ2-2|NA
CASSLSQRGGTAGELFF
TGTGCCAGCAGTTTGTCCCAGAGGGGGGGGACGGCCGGGGAGCTGTTTTTT
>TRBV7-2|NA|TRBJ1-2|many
CASSWQGGYGYTF
TGTGCCAGCAGCTGGCAGGGAGGCTATGGCTACACCTTC